These 5 T cell receptor beta chains originate from one sample sequenced in a study of response to subunit inactivated influenza vaccine. TCRdb called the RT-PCR reads again in MiXCR, with one record for every CDR3 protein. The sample contains about 520,000 distinct CDR3 sequences, 7.2% of which appear only once. The sequencing used PBMCs from blood, collected less than 25 months after vaccination. The source is a man between 50 and 69 years old who received an inactivated influenza vaccine.

This clonotype turned up a few times. The chain has TRBV9 and TRBJ2-3; tentatively, D is TRBD1 or TRBD2 (5 bases each). This CDR3 is built from 16 residues. Germline CDR1 is SGDLS and CDR2 is YYNGEE. Trimming cost V 3 bases and J 0 bases, with 14 bases left between them. In nucleotides, the CDR3 is TGTGCCAGCAGCGAACGGCCGGGACGGAGCACAGATACGCAGTATTTT. This sequence encodes CASSERPGRSTDTQYF.

The chain recombines TRBV12-5 with TRBJ2-5; possibly TRBD1 for D (5 bases). CDR1 is LGHNT and CDR2 is FRNRAP in the germline V gene. CDR3 length equals 14 residues. V was cut by 6 bases and J by 0 bases, with 11 bases left in between. This CDR3 is CASGSTANQETQYF. The CDR3 DNA is TGTGCTAGTGGCTCGACAGCTAACCAAGAGACCCAGTACTTC.

Worth noting for this clonotype: Compared with germline, one end of the junction differs, possibly owing to a read error. This chain uses TRBV28 with TRBJ1-5; possible D gene TRBD1, 6 bases. This CDR3 has 14 residues. Germline V gene lookup returns CDR1 MDHEN and CDR2 SYDVKM. Here the CDR3 reads CASSRDNSNQPRHF. DNA of the CDR3: TGTGCCAGCAGTCGGGACAATAGCAATCAGCCCCGGCATTTT.

This clonotype occurred many times. This chain connects TRBV20-1 to TRBJ2-3; D might be TRBD1 or TRBD2, each matching 5 bases. Germline CDR1 DFQATT, CDR2 SNEGSKA (reference sequence). Trimming took 0 bases from V and 6 from J, leaving 16 bases between them. There are 15 residues in the CDR3. Here the CDR3 reads CSARDLRGAVDTQYF. For the CDR3, the DNA is TGCAGTGCTAGAGATCTGCGAGGGGCCGTTGATACGCAGTATTTT.

This clonotype was found a few times. The chain carries TRBV9 and TRBJ1-1; tentative D call: TRBD1 (5 bases). CDR1 is SGDLS and CDR2 is YYNGEE in the germline V gene. V shed 3 bases and J shed 5 bases, with 20 bases lying between them. The CDR3 is 16 residues long. In nucleotides, the CDR3 is TGTGCCAGCAGCGCAGCCCCGGTCAGGGTCCATACTGAAGCTTTCTTT. It is translated as CASSAAPVRVHTEAFF.